This record looks at one TCR beta chain sequence and its context. Germline V CDR1 and CDR2: LNHDA, SQIVND (reference sequence). The CDR3 has 19 amino acids. The V end was cut by 5 bases, the J end by 1 base, with 25 bases between. The source of the sample is a study of CD8 T cells in ankylosing spondylitis. TCRdb called the 5' RACE reads again in MiXCR, with one record for every CDR3 protein. The sample contains 250,000 to 350,000 distinct CDR3 sequences, around 21% of which appear only once. The clonotype comes from a female donor with ankylosing spondylitis or in good health (not recorded which). The sequenced sample consisted of blood, either unsorted or a sorted T cell fraction (not recorded which). This chain links TRBV19 with TRBJ2-3; maybe TRBD2 (10 bases). DNA for the CDR3: TGTGCCAGTAGTCCGGGACAGGGAGTAGCGGGAGGTCGCACAGATACGCAGTATTTT. This translates into CASSPGQGVAGGRTDTQYF.